These 20 T cell receptor beta chains came from one sample sequenced in a study of blood T cell repertoires in COVID-19. This table comes from immunoSEQ multiplex PCR, and its TCRdb copy is limited to in-frame clones, with some not included. The table lists around 190,000 clones, approximately 90% of them singletons. Material for sequencing was peripheral blood. The receptors here all came from a man aged 50-59 years with COVID-19, enrolled during active disease.

The chain carries TRBV7-9 and TRBJ2-7, with 7 bases aligning to TRBD2. After removal of 5 bases from V and 2 bases from J, the junction contained 12 bases not matched to a gene. The CDR3 has 16 residues. CDR1 is SEHNR, CDR2 FQNEAQ, per germline (reference sequence). The CDR3 loop reads CASSPPGGTAAYEQYF. The CDR3 region has the DNA TGTGCCAGCAGCCCTCCCGGGGGGACCGCGGCCTACGAGCAGTACTTC.

This sequence joins TRBV5-5 and TRBJ2-5, with 11 bases aligning to TRBD1. The CDR3 runs to 16 residues. CDR1 and CDR2 (germline): SGHKS, YYEKEE (reference sequence). V gave up 0 bases and J gave up 2 bases; unmatched junction bases: 3. CDR3 in amino acids: CASSLGDRGYQETQYF. The CDR3 DNA reads TGTGCCAGCAGCTTGGGGGACAGGGGGTATCAAGAGACCCAGTACTTC.

V and J are TRBV5-8 and TRBJ2-5; 13 positions match TRBD2. CDR1 SGHTS and CDR2 YDEGEE come from the germline V gene. The ends lost 0 bases at V and 4 bases at J; junction bases unmatched: 0. This CDR3 comprises 15 residues. CDR3 sequence: CASSLGLAGGETQYF. The CDR3, as DNA: TGTGCCAGCAGCTTGGGACTAGCGGGAGGAGAGACCCAGTACTTC.

As concerns this clone: The junction differs from germline at one of its ends, possibly a read error. The rearrangement uses TRBV5-1 and TRBJ2-7; 12 nucleotides match TRBD2. The germline CDR1 and CDR2 sequences are SGHRS and YFSETQ. The CDR3 consists of 14 residues. CDR3 sequence (DNA): TGCGCCAGCCGCTTGACTAGCGGGAGCAACGAGCAGTACTTC. Translated: CASRLTSGSNEQYF.

The rearrangement uses TRBV9 and TRBJ2-3; 9 bases map to TRBD2. This CDR3 has 15 amino acids. V shed 2 bases and J 2 bases; nucleotides not matched to a gene: 3. Germline CDR1 and CDR2: SGDLS and YYNGEE. CDR3 coding DNA: TGTGCCAGCAGCGTGACTAGCGGAATCACAGATACGCAGTATTTT. It is translated as CASSVTSGITDTQYF.

The chain uses TRBV9 and TRBJ2-3; tentatively, D is TRBD2 (5 bases). The CDR3 sequence is 15 residues long. The V gene's germline CDR1 is SGDLS and CDR2 YYNGEE. V lost 2 bases and J lost 5, with 15 bases in between. CDR3 DNA: TGTGCCAGCAGCGTGTGGGCCGGAGGCGGAGATACGCAGTATTTT. Its protein product is CASSVWAGGGDTQYF.

The chain combines TRBV6-6 with TRBJ2-2; 11 bases match TRBD2. From germline, CDR1 is MNHNY and CDR2 SVGAGI (reference sequence). V shed 5 bases, J shed 7 bases, and the junction held 6 bases outside the gene matches. The CDR3 has 15 residues. The CDR3 nucleotides read TGTGCCAGCAGTCAGACTAGCGGGAAGAACGGGGAGCTGTTTTTT. Translation gives CASSQTSGKNGELFF.

This sequence joins TRBV9 and TRBJ2-6; D is uncertain. Germline-derived CDR1 and CDR2 are SGDLS and YYNGEE. V was shortened by 0 bases and J by 10 bases, with 17 bases between the two germline ends. This CDR3 contains 16 residues. The CDR3 reads CASSVAPAELRNVLTF. In DNA form, the CDR3 reads TGTGCCAGCAGCGTAGCCCCGGCGGAGTTGAGAAACGTCCTGACTTTC.

The V gene is TRBV13, the J gene TRBJ2-3; 9 bases align to TRBD2. Looked up from germline, CDR1 is PRHDT and CDR2 is FYEKMQ (reference sequence). J gave up 4 bases and V 4 bases, and 9 bases lay outside the gene matches. This CDR3 contains 16 residues. CDR3 protein: CASSSPLAGGADTQYF. The DNA of the CDR3 is TGTGCCAGCAGCTCCCCCCTGGCGGGGGGGGCAGATACGCAGTATTTT.

J is TRBJ2-1 and V is TRBV30; TRBD2 aligns across 8 bases. V was pared by 4 bases and J by 9 bases, with 17 bases of the junction left unmatched. The CDR3 totals 16 residues. Germline CDR1 and CDR2: GTSNPN and SVGIG (reference sequence). As DNA, the CDR3 is TGTGCCTGGACCCGCCCAACTAGCGGATCCACTCGTGAGCAGTTCTTC. Amino acids: CAWTRPTSGSTREQFF.

This chain connects TRBV5-1 to TRBJ2-2; D possibly corresponds to TRBD1 (6 bases). Trimming took off 5 bases at V and 3 bases at J, with 8 bases between the two ends. The CDR3 spans 13 residues. Germline CDR1 reads SGHRS; CDR2 reads YFSETQ. The CDR3 protein is CASRDSDTGELFF. In DNA, the CDR3 is TGCGCCAGCAGGGACAGCGACACCGGGGAGCTGTTTTTT.

V gene TRBV20-1 combines with J gene TRBJ2-7; a weak D match, TRBD1 (5 bases). Trimming pared 3 bases from V and 2 bases from J, leaving 11 bases between. The CDR3 spans 13 residues. The germline CDR1 and CDR2 sequences are DFQATT and SNEGSKA (reference sequence). The CDR3 spells CSASSTGTYEQYF. The DNA of the CDR3 is TGCAGTGCTAGTAGTACAGGAACCTACGAGCAGTACTTC.

V usage is TRBV27 and J usage is TRBJ2-1; the match to TRBD2 covers 13 bases. The CDR3 length is 17 residues. The junction had 7 bases not matched to a gene; V was cut back by 6 bases and J by 2 bases. Germline-derived CDR1 and CDR2 are MNHEY and SMNVEV (reference sequence). In DNA form, the CDR3 reads TGTGCCAGCAGCCCGACTAGCGGGAGGTGGCCCTACAATGAGCAGTTCTTC. This encodes CASSPTSGRWPYNEQFF.

The J gene is TRBJ1-4, the V gene TRBV19; tentative D call: TRBD1 (5 bases). The germline V and J ends were trimmed by 3 bases and 7 bases, with 12 bases remaining between them. The CDR3 is 14 residues long. In germline, CDR1 is LNHDA, CDR2 SQIVND (reference sequence). The CDR3 region is CASSMQQEAEKLFF. The CDR3 nucleotides read TGTGCCAGTAGTATGCAACAGGAAGCTGAAAAACTGTTTTTT.

As DNA, the CDR3 is TGTGCCAGCAGCCAGACAGGGGATCACGAGCAGTACTTC. Amino acid sequence: CASSQTGDHEQYF. V is TRBV7-3 and J is TRBJ2-7; 8 nucleotides align to TRBD1. This CDR3 has 13 amino acids. V shed 5 bases, J shed 5 bases, and the junction held 5 bases outside the gene matches. In germline, CDR1 is SGHTA, CDR2 FQGTGA.

V and J are TRBV6-5 and TRBJ1-5; D is possibly TRBD1 (5 bases). The ends were cut back, 7 bases at V and 3 bases at J, with 10 bases in the middle. This CDR3 has 13 residues. Germline loops: CDR1 MNHEY, CDR2 SVGAGI. CDR3 residues: CASKETVNQPQHF. In DNA, the CDR3 is TGTGCCAGCAAAGAGACAGTCAATCAGCCCCAGCATTTT.

The V and J genes are TRBV10-3 and TRBJ1-5; TRBD1 agrees at 9 bases. Germline-derived CDR1 and CDR2 are ENHRY and SYGVKD. V dropped 6 bases and J dropped 8; count of bases not matched to a gene: 8. The CDR3 is 14 amino acids. The chain's CDR3 is CAIRGQGSLEPQHF. In DNA form, the CDR3 reads TGTGCCATCAGAGGACAGGGGAGTTTGGAGCCCCAGCATTTT.

This rearrangement joins TRBV5-6 to TRBJ1-1; 8 bases are shared with TRBD1. The germline V gene encodes CDR1 SGHDT and CDR2 YYEEEE. With 5 bases clipped from V and 11 bases from J, the junction kept 11 bases outside the gene matches. This CDR3 has 13 residues. The CDR3 loop is CASSPGGTRWAFF. The CDR3 DNA reads TGTGCCAGCAGTCCAGGGGGCACCAGGTGGGCTTTCTTT. Variable domain in full (rest from reference TRBV5-6 and TRBJ1-1): DAGVTQSPTHLIKTRGQQVTLRCSPKSGHDTVSWYQQALGQGPQFIFQYYEEEERQRGNFPDRFSGHQFPNYSSELNVNALLLGDSALYLCASSPGGTRWAFFGQGTRLTVV.

The V gene is TRBV6-2 or TRBV6-3, the J gene TRBJ2-3; the match to TRBD1 covers 9 bases. The CDR3 extends over 15 amino acids. The germline V gene encodes CDR1 MNHEY and CDR2 SVGEGT. The V gene end was trimmed by 5 bases and the J gene end by 2 bases; junction bases not matched to a gene: 5. This chain's CDR3 is CASSKQGANTDTQYF. The CDR3, as DNA: TGTGCCAGCAGTAAACAGGGGGCGAACACAGATACGCAGTATTTT.

The chain combines TRBV2 with TRBJ2-2; 12 bases fit TRBD1. The germline V gene has CDR1 SNHLY and CDR2 FYNNEI. The CDR3 covers 17 residues. Losses at the gene ends were 7 bases for V and 2 bases for J; bases not matched to a gene: 8. CDR3 sequence reads: CASKGTGGDYNTGELFF. The CDR3 nucleotides are TGTGCCAGCAAAGGGACAGGGGGCGACTATAACACCGGGGAGCTGTTTTTT.